The present T cell receptor beta chain was sequenced within a study of blood T cell repertoires in COVID-19. Study overall: The United States, Italy and Spain provided the acute and convalescent COVID-19 samples. From T cells, B-cell-depleted T cells, or PBMCs came the material, which was cDNA or gDNA.

Trimming took 4 bases from V and 3 from J, leaving 16 bases between them. Per germline, CDR1 LGHDT and CDR2 YNNKEL (reference sequence). CDR3 length equals 16 residues. Authors' analysis steps: Researchers report that nucleated cell counts were estimated from reference gene primer amplification. The protocol was immunoSEQ multiplex PCR, while the TCRdb copy is restricted to in-frame clones and leaves out a portion. V, J and clone size were drawn from that table, and D and trimming were deduced from the DNA. Here the sample spans fewer than 40,000 clones, about 90% being singletons. The sample was peripheral blood. The clonotype originates from a human donor with active COVID-19. The donor label of this sample is uncertain. V usage is TRBV3-1 (or the pseudogene TRBV3-2) and J usage is TRBJ2-1, with D perhaps matching TRBD2 (6 bases). The CDR3 DNA follows: TGTGCCAGCAGCCCAAGGGGAGGACTCGGCTACAATGAGCAGTTCTTC. Translating it yields CASSPRGGLGYNEQFF.